This T cell receptor beta chain was profiled in a study of early T cells in non-severe SARS-CoV-2 infection. Study-level information: Investigators sequenced bulk RNA drawn from unsorted whole blood, and chains remained unpaired.

This clonotype has a count of ten or more. CDR3 length: 16 amino acids. V lost 3 bases and J lost 5, with 18 bases in between. The germline V gene encodes CDR1 SEHNR and CDR2 FQNEAQ (reference sequence). TCRdb processed the 5' RACE reads anew with MiXCR; each CDR3 protein has one entry. Of about 28,000 distinct CDR3 sequences detected, around 6% appear once; the ten largest clones hold roughly a quarter. Sequenced sample: whole blood. This chain connects TRBV7-9 to TRBJ2-3, with D unclear. The sequence derives from an adult who was a healthcare worker with PCR-confirmed SARS-CoV-2 infection or an uninfected control (not recorded which). The chain's CDR3 is CASSFLGGGAGDTQYF. The DNA for the CDR3 is TGTGCCAGCAGCTTCCTTGGTGGCGGAGCCGGAGATACGCAGTATTTT.